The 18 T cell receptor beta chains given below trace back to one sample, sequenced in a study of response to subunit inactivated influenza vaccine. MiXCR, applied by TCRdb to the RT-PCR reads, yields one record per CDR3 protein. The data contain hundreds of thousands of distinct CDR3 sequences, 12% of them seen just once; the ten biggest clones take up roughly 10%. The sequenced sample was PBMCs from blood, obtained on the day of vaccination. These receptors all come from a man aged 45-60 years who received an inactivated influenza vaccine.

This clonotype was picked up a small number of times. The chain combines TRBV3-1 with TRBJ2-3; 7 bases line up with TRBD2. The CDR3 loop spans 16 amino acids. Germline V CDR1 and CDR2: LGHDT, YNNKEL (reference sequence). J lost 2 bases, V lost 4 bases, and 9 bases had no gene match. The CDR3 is CASSPGGTTLTDTQYF. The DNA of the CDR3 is TGTGCCAGCAGCCCAGGAGGGACTACCCTCACAGATACGCAGTATTTT.

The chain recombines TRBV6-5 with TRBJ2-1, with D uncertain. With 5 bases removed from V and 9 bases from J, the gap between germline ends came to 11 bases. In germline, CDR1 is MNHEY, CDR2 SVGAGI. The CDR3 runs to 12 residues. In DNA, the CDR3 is TGTGCCAGCAGTCTCGAGTCCGGTGAGCAGTTCTTC. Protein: CASSLESGEQFF.

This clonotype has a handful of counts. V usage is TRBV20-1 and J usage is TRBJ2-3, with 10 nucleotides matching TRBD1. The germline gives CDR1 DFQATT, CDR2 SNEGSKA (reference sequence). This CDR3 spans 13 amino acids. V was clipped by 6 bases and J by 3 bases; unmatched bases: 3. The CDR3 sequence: CSASGQGTDTQYF. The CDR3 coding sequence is TGCAGTGCGTCGGGACAGGGGACAGATACGCAGTATTTT.

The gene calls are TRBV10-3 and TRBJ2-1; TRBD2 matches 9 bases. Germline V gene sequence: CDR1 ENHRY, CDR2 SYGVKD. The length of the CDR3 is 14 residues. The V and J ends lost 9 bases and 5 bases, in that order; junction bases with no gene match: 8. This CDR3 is CAMGWREGNNEQFF. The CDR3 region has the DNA TGTGCCATGGGGTGGCGGGAGGGCAACAATGAGCAGTTCTTC.

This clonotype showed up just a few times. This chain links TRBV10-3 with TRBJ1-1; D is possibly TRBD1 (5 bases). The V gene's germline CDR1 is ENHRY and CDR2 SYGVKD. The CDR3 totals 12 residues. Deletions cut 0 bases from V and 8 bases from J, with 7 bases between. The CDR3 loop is CAISESGLEAFF. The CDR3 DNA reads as TGTGCCATCAGTGAGTCGGGACTGGAAGCTTTCTTT.

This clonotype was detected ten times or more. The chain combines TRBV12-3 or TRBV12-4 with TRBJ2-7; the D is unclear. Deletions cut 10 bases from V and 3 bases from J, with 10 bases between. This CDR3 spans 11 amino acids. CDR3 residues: CATGTFYEQYF. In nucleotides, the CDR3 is TGTGCCACCGGTACCTTCTACGAGCAGTACTTC.

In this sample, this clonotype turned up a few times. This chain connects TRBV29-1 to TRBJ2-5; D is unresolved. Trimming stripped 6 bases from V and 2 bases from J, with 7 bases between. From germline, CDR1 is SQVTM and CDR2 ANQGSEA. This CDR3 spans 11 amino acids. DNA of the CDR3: TGCAGCGTGATCCCGCAAGAGACCCAGTACTTC. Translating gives CSVIPQETQYF.

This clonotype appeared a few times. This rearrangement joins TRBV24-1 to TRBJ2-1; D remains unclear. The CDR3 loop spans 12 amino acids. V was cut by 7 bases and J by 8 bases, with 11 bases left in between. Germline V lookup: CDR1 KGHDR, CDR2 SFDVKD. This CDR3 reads CATRSSKDEQFF. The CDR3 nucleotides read TGTGCCACCAGATCCTCCAAGGATGAGCAGTTCTTC.

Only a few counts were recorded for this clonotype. CDR3 residues: CASSLEQGAHETQYF. CDR3 bases: TGTGCCAGCAGCTTGGAACAGGGGGCTCACGAGACCCAGTACTTC. V and J are TRBV5-6 and TRBJ2-5; 9 positions match TRBD1. Losses at the gene ends were 0 bases for V and 5 bases for J; bases not matched to a gene: 5. This CDR3 region has 15 residues. Per the germline V gene, CDR1 is SGHDT and CDR2 is YYEEEE. Complete variable domain (other parts from reference TRBV5-6 and TRBJ2-5): DAGVTQSPTHLIKTRGQQVTLRCSPKSGHDTVSWYQQALGQGPQFIFQYYEEEERQRGNFPDRFSGHQFPNYSSELNVNALLLGDSALYLCASSLEQGAHETQYFGPGTRLLVL.

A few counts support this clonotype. The CDR3 coding sequence is TGTGCCAGCAGCTTGGCCGGAGGGGGCGGAGAAAAACTGTTTTTT. It codes for CASSLAGGGGEKLFF. The genes are TRBV5-4 and TRBJ1-4; 7 nucleotides match TRBD1. The V gene end was trimmed by 0 bases and the J gene end by 8 bases; junction bases not matched to a gene: 7. The length of the CDR3 is 15 residues. CDR1 SGHNT and CDR2 YYREEE come from the germline V gene (reference sequence).

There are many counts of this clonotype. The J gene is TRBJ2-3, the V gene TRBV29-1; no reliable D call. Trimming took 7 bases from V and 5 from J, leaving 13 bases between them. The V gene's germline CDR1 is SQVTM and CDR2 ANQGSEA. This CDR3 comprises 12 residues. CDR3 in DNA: TGCAGCGCCGCTTGGCCAGGAGATACGCAGTATTTT. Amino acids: CSAAWPGDTQYF.

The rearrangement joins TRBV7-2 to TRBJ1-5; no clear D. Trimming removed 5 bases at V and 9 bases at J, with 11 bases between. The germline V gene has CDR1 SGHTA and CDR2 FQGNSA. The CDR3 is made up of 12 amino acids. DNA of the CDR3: TGTGCCAGCAGCGCGGGAGAGCTGCCCCAGCATTTT. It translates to CASSAGELPQHF.

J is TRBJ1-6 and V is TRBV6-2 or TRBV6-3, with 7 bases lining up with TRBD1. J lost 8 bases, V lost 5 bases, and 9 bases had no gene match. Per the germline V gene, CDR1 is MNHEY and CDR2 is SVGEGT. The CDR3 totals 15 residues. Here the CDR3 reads CASSQGTVGYSPLHF. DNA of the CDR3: TGTGCCAGCAGTCAAGGGACAGTCGGGTATTCACCCCTCCACTTT.

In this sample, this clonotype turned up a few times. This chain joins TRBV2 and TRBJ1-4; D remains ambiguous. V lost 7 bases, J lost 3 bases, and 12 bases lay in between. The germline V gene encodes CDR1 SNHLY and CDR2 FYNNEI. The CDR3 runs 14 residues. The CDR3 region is CASTRPVPNEKLFF. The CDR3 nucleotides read TGTGCCAGCACAAGGCCCGTTCCTAATGAAAAACTGTTTTTT.

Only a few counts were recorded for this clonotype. CDR3 residues: CASSPGQGGFGGNNEQFF. The CDR3 coding sequence is TGTGCCAGCAGCCCAGGACAGGGTGGGTTCGGTGGCAACAATGAGCAGTTCTTC. The chain recombines TRBV7-8 with TRBJ2-1, with 8 nucleotides matching TRBD1. The CDR3 has 18 amino acids. The junction had 17 bases not matched to a gene; V was cut back by 5 bases and J by 5 bases. Germline V gene sequence: CDR1 SGHVS, CDR2 FQNEAQ.

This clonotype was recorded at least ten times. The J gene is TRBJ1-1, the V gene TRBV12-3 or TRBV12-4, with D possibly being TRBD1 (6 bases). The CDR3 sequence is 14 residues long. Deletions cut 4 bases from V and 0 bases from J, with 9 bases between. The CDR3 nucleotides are TGTGCCAGCAGTTATGGACAGCTGAACACTGAAGCTTTCTTT. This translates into CASSYGQLNTEAFF.

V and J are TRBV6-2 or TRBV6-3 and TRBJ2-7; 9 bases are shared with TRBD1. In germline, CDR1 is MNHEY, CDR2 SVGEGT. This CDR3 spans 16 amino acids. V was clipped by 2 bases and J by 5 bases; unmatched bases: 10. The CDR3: CASSYTSGTGNHEQYF. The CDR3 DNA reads TGTGCCAGCAGTTACACCTCCGGGACAGGGAACCACGAGCAGTACTTC.

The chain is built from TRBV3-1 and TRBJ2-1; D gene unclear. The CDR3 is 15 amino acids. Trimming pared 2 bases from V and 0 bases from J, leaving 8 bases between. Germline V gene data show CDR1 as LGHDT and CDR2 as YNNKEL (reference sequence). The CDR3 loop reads CASSQPHSSYNEQFF. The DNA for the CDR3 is TGTGCCAGCAGCCAACCACATTCCTCCTACAATGAGCAGTTCTTC.